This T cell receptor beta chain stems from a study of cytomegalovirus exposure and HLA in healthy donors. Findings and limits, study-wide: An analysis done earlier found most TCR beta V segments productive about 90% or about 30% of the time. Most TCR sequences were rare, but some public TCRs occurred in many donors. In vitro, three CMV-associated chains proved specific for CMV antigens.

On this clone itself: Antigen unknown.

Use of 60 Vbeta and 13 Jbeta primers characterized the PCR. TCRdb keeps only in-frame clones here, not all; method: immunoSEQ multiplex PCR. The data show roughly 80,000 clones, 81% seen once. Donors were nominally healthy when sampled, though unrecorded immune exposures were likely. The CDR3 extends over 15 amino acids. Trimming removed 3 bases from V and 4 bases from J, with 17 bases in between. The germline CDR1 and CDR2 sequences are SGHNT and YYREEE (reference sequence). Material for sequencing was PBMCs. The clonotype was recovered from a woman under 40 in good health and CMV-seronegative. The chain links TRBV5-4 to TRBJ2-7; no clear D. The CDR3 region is CASSSGARSAYEQYF. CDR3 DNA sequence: TGTGCCAGCAGCTCCGGTGCGAGGAGTGCGTACGAGCAGTACTTC. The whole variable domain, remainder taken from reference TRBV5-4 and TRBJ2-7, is ETGVTQSPTHLIKTRGQQVTLRCSSQSGHNTVSWYQQALGQGPQFIFQYYREEENGRGNFPPRFSGLQFPNYSSELNVNALELDDSALYLCASSSGARSAYEQYFGPGTRLTVT.